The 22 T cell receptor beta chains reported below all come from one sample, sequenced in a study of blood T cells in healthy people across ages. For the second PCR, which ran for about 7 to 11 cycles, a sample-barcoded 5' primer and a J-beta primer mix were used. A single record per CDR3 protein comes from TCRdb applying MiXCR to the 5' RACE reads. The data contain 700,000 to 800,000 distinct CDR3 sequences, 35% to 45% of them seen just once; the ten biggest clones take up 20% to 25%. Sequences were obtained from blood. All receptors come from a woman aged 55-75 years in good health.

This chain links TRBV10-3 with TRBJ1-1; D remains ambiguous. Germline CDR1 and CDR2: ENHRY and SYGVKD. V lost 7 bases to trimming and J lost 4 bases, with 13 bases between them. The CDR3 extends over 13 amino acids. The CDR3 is CAINGAGGTEAFF. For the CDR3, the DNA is TGTGCCATCAATGGAGCCGGAGGCACTGAAGCTTTCTTT.

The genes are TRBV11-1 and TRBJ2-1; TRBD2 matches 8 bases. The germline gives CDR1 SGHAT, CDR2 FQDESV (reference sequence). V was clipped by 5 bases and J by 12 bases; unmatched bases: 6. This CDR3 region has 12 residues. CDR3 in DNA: TGTGCCAGCAGCCATCAGCGGGAGTGGCAGTTCTTC. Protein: CASSHQREWQFF.

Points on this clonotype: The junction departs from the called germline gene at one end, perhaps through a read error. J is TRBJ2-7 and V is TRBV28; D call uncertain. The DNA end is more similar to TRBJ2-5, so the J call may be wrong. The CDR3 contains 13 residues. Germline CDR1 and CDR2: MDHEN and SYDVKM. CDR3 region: CASSVWSQETQYF. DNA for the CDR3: TGTGCCAGCAGTGTATGGAGCCAAGAGACCCAGTACTTC.

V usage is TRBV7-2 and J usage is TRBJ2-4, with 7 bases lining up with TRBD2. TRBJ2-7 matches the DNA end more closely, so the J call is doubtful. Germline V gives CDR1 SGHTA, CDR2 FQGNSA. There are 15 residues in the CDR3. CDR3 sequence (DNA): TGTGCCAGCAGCTTTGGTGGGACTACCTCCTACGAGCAGTACTTC. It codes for CASSFGGTTSYEQYF.

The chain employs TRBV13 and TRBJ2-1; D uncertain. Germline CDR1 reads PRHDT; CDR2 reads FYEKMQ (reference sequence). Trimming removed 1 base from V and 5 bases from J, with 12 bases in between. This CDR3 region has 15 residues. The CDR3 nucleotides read TGTGCCAGCAGCTTAGCAGGTCGGGCACACAATGAGCAGTTCTTC. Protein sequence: CASSLAGRAHNEQFF.

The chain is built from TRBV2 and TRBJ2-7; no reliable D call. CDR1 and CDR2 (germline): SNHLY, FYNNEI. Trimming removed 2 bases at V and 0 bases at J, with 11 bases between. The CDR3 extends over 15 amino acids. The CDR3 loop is CASSEQWPDSYEQYF. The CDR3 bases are TGTGCCAGCAGTGAACAATGGCCGGACTCCTACGAGCAGTACTTC.

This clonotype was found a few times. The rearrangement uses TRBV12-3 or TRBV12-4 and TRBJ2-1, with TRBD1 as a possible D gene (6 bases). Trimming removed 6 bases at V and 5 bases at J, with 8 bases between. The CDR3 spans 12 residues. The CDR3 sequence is CASRGTNNEQFF. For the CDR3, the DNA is TGTGCCAGCAGGGGGACAAACAATGAGCAGTTCTTC.

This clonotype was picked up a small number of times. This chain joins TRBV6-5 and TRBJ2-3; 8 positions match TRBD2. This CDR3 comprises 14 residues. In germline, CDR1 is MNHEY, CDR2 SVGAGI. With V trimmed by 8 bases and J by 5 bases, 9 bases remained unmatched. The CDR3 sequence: CASALAAGGDTQYF. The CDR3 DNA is TGTGCCAGCGCACTAGCGGCAGGAGGAGATACGCAGTATTTT.

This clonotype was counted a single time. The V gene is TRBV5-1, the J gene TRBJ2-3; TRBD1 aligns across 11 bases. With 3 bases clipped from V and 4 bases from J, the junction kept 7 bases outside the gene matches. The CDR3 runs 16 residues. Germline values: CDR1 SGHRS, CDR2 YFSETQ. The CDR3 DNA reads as TGCGCCAGCAGCTGGGGGGGACAGGGGGTCCCAGATACGCAGTATTTT. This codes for CASSWGGQGVPDTQYF.

The CDR3 sequence: CASSLERSQETQFF. CDR3 bases: TGTGCCAGCAGCCTAGAGCGGTCCCAAGAGACCCAGTTCTTC. The chain employs TRBV4-2 and TRBJ2-5; D might be TRBD2 (5 bases). The J call may be in error: the DNA end matches TRBJ2-1 better. Germline loops: CDR1 LGHNA, CDR2 YNFKEQ. The CDR3 covers 14 residues.

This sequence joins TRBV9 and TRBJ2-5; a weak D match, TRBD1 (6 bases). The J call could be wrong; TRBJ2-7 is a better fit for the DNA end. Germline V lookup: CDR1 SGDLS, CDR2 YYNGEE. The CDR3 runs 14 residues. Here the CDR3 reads CASSVDNRAYEQYF. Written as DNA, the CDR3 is TGTGCCAGCAGCGTAGATAACAGGGCCTACGAGCAGTACTTC.

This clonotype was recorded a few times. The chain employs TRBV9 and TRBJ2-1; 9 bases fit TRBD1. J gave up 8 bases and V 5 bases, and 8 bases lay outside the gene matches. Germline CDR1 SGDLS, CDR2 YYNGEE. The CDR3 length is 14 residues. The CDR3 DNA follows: TGTGCCAGCAGAGCCGGGACAGGGCAGGATGAGCAGTTCTTC. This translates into CASRAGTGQDEQFF.

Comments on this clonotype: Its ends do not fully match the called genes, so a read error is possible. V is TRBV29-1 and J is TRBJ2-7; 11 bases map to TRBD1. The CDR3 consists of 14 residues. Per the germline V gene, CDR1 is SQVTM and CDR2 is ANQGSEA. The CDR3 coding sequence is TGCGGCGTTGACGGACAGGGGGCGAGCAATGAGCAGTACTTC. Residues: CGVDGQGASNEQYF.

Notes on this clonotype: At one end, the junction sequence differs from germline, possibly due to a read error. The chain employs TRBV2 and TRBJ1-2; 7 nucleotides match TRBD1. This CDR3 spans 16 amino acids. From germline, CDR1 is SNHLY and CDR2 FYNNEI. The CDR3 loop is CASSKAPHDRVYGYTF. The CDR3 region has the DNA TGTGCCAGCAGTAAAGCACCCCACGACAGGGTTTATGGCTACACCTTC. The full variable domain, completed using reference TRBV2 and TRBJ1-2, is EPEVTQTPSHQVTQMGQEVILRCVPISNHLYFYWYRQILGQKVEFLVSFYNNEISEKSEIFDDQFSVERPDGSNFTLKIRSTKLEDSAMYFCASSKAPHDRVYGYTFGSGTRLTVV.

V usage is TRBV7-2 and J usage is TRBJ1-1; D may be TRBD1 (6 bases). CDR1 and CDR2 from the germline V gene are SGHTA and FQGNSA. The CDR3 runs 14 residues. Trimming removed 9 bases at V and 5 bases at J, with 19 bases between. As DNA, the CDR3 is TGTGCCAGTAGCCCACAGGGCCAGGGTACTGAAGCTTTCTTT. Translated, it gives CASSPQGQGTEAFF.

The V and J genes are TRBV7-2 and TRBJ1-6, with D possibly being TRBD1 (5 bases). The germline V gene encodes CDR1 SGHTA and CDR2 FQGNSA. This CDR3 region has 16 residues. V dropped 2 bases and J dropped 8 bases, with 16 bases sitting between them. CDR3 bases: TGTGCCAGCAGCTTATTGGGGGGTGGTTTGTATTCACCCCTCCACTTT. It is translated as CASSLLGGGLYSPLHF.

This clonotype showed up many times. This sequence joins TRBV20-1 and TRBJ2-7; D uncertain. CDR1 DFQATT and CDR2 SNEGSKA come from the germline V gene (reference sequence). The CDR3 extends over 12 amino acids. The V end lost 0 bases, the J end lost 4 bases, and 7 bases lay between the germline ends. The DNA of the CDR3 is TGCAGTGCTAGAGATGGTCGGTACGAGCAGTACTTC. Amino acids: CSARDGRYEQYF.

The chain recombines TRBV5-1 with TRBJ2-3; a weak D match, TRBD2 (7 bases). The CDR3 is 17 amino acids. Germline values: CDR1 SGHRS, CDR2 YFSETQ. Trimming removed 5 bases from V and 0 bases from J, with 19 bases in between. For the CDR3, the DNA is TGCGCCAGCAGAACCGGGGGGCGGCAAGCTAGCACAGATACGCAGTATTTT. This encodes CASRTGGRQASTDTQYF.

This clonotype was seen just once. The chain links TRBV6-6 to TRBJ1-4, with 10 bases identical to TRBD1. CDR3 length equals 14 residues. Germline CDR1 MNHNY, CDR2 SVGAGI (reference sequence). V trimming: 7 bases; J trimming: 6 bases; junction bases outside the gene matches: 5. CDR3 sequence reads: CASTRGTGDEKLFF. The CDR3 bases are TGTGCCAGCACCAGAGGGACAGGGGATGAAAAACTGTTTTTT.

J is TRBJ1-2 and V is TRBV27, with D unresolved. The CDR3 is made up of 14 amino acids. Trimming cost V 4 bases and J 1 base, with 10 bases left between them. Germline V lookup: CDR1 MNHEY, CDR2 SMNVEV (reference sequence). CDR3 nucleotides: TGTGCCAGCAGTTCCCGGGTTCATAACTATGGCTACACCTTC. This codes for CASSSRVHNYGYTF.

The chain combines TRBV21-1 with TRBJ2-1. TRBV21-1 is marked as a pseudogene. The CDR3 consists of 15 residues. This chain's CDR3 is CGSSNSGRTYNEQFF. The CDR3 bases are TGTGGCAGCAGCAACAGCGGGAGAACCTACAATGAGCAGTTCTTC.

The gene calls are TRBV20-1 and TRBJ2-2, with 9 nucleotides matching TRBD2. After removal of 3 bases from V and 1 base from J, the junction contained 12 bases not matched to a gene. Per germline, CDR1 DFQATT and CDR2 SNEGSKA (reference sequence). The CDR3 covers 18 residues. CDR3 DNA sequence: TGCAGTGCTAGTTTCTACGGGGGACTAGCTGTGAACACCGGGGAGCTGTTTTTT. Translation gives CSASFYGGLAVNTGELFF.